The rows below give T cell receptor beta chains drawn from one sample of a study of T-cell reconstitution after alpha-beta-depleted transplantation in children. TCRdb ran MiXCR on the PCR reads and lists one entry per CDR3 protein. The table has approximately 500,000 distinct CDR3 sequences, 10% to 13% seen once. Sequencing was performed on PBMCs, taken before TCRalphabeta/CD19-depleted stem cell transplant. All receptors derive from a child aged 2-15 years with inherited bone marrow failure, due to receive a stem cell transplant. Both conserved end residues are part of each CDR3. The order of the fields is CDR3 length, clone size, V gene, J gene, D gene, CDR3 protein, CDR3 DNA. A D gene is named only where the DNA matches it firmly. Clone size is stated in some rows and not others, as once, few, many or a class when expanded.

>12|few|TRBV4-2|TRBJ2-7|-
CASSRPLGEQYF
TGTGCCAGCAGCCGGCCCCTCGGCGAGCAGTACTTC
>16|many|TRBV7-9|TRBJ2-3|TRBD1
CASSLFIGQDTDTQYF
TGTGCCAGCAGCTTATTCATCGGACAGGACACAGATACGCAGTATTTT
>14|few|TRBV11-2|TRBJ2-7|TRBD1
CASSPWGTVYEQYF
TGTGCCAGCAGCCCGTGGGGGACAGTCTACGAGCAGTACTTC
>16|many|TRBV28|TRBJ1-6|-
CASSYLTGSYNSPLHF
TGTGCCAGCAGTTATCTCACGGGCTCCTATAATTCACCCCTCCACTTT
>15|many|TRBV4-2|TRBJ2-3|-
CASSQDRGTPDTQYF
TGTGCCAGCAGCCAAGATCGCGGGACTCCCGATACGCAGTATTTT
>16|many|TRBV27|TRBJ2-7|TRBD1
CASSDAAGTGPYEQYF
TGTGCCAGCAGTGACGCCGCCGGGACAGGACCCTACGAGCAGTACTTC
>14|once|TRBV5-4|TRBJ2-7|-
CATLDDRISYEQYF
TGTGCCACCCTCGACGACAGAATTTCCTACGAGCAGTACTTC
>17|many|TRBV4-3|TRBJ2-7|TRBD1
CASSQDPGTGSSYEQYF
TGCGCCAGCAGCCAAGACCCCGGGACAGGGAGCTCCTACGAGCAGTACTTC
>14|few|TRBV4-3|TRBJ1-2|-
CASSQERAGFGYTF
TGCGCCAGCAGCCAAGAGAGGGCAGGTTTTGGCTACACCTTC
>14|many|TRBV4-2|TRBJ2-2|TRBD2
CASSPGLGTGELFF
TGTGCCAGCAGCCCGGGACTAGGCACCGGGGAGCTGTTTTTT
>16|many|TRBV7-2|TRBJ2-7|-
CASSLEARTRGFEQYF
TGTGCCAGCAGCTTAGAGGCGCGGACAAGGGGATTCGAGCAGTACTTC
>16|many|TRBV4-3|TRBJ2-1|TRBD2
CASSQVSGTIYNEQFF
TGCGCCAGCAGCCAGGTTAGCGGGACGATCTACAATGAGCAGTTCTTC
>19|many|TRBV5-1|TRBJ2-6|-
CASSLSGPGEGSGANVLTF
TGCGCCAGCAGCTTGTCAGGGCCAGGGGAAGGAAGTGGGGCCAACGTCCTGACTTTC
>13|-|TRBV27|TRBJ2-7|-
CASRLIGTYEQYF
TGTGCCAGCAGACTAATAGGGACCTACGAGCAGTACTTC
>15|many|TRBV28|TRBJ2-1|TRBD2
CASSAGTTVYNEQFF
TGTGCCAGCAGTGCCGGGACTACCGTTTACAATGAGCAGTTCTTC
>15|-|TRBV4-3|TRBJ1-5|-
CASSQVWGAGQPQHF
TGCGCCAGCAGCCAAGTTTGGGGGGCCGGGCAGCCCCAGCATTTT
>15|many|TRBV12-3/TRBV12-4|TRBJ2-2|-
CASSLGTRFVGELFF
TGTGCCAGCAGTTTAGGGACTCGCTTTGTCGGGGAGCTGTTTTTT
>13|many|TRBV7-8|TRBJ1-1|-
CASSIQGNTEAFF
TGTGCCAGCAGCATCCAAGGTAACACTGAAGCTTTCTTT
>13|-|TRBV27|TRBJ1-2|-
CASSQRDGNGYTF
TGTGCCAGCAGCCAAAGGGACGGAAATGGCTACACCTTC
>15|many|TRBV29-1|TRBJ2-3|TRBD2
CSVSGLAGGTGPQYF
TGCAGCGTGTCGGGACTAGCGGGAGGGACCGGCCCGCAGTATTTT
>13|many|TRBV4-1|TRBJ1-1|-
CASSQGVSTEAFF
TGCGCCAGCAGCCAGGGGGTGAGCACTGAAGCTTTCTTT
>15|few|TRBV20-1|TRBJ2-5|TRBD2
CSAQGVAGGGETQYF
TGCAGTGCCCAAGGTGTAGCGGGAGGGGGAGAGACCCAGTACTTC
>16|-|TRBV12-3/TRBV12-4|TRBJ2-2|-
CASSSHLAANTGELFF
TGTGCCAGCAGTTCCCACCTGGCGGCGAACACCGGGGAGCTGTTTTTT
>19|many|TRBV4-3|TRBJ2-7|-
CASSQDLGYQYHSSYEQYF
TGCGCCAGCAGCCAAGACTTAGGATACCAATACCACAGCTCCTACGAGCAGTACTTC
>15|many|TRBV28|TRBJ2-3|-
CASRRGEFGTDTQYF
TGTGCCAGCAGGAGGGGGGAGTTCGGCACAGATACGCAGTATTTT
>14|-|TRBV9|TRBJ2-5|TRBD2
CASSPRTSQETQYF
TGTGCCAGCAGCCCGAGGACTAGTCAAGAGACCCAGTACTTC
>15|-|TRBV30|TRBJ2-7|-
CAWTQDHKSSYEQYF
TGTGCCTGGACCCAGGACCACAAGAGCTCCTACGAGCAGTACTTC
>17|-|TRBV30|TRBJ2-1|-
CAWSAPVYRETDNEQFF
TGTGCCTGGAGTGCTCCCGTTTACAGGGAAACAGACAATGAGCAGTTCTTC
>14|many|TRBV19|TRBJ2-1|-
CASSIPPRGNEQFF
TGTGCCAGTAGTATCCCCCCCCGGGGCAATGAGCAGTTCTTC
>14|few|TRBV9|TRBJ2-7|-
CASSYAGGGYEQYF
TGTGCCAGCAGTTACGCAGGGGGGGGATACGAGCAGTACTTC
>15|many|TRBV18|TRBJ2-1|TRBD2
CASSPGLAGSGEQFF
TGTGCCAGCTCACCGGGACTAGCGGGATCGGGTGAGCAGTTCTTC
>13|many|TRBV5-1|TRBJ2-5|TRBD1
CASSRDRKETQYF
TGCGCCAGCAGCCGGGACAGAAAAGAGACCCAGTACTTC
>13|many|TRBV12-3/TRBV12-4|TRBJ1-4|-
CASSPRDNEKLFF
TGTGCCAGCAGTCCGCGGGACAATGAAAAACTGTTTTTT
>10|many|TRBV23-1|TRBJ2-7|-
CAAFPNEQYF
TGCGCCGCATTCCCAAACGAGCAGTACTTC
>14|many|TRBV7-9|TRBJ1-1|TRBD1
CASSPRTGVFEAFF
TGTGCCAGCAGCCCCCGGACAGGAGTCTTTGAAGCTTTCTTT
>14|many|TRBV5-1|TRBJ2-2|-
CASSTRQKAGELFF
TGCGCCAGCAGCACAAGGCAGAAGGCCGGGGAGCTGTTTTTT
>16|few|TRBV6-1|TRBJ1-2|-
CASSPINPKQGDGYTF
TGTGCCAGCAGTCCGATTAACCCTAAACAGGGAGATGGCTACACCTTC
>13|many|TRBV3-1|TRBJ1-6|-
CASSQDSDSPLHF
TGTGCCAGCAGCCAGGATTCCGATTCACCCCTCCACTTT
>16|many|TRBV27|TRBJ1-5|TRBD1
CASSLYGTGRGQPQHF
TGTGCCAGCAGTTTATACGGGACAGGGAGGGGTCAGCCCCAGCATTTT
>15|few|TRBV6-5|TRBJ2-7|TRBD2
CASSYYSGRTYEQYF
TGTGCCAGCAGTTATTATAGCGGGAGGACCTACGAGCAGTACTTC
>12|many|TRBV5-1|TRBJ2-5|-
CASSFFPETQYF
TGCGCCAGCAGCTTTTTTCCAGAGACCCAGTACTTC
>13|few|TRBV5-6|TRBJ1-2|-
CASSLVGIAGYTF
TGTGCCAGCAGTCTCGTCGGGATCGCTGGCTACACCTTC
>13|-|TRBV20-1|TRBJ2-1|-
CSARALDRNEQFF
TGCAGTGCTAGAGCCCTGGACCGCAATGAGCAGTTCTTC
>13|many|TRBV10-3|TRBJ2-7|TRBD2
CAIWAGGLYEQYF
TGTGCCATCTGGGCGGGGGGATTGTACGAGCAGTACTTC
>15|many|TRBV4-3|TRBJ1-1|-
CASSQDRVGDTEAFF
TGCGCCAGCAGCCAAGACAGGGTAGGTGACACTGAAGCTTTCTTT